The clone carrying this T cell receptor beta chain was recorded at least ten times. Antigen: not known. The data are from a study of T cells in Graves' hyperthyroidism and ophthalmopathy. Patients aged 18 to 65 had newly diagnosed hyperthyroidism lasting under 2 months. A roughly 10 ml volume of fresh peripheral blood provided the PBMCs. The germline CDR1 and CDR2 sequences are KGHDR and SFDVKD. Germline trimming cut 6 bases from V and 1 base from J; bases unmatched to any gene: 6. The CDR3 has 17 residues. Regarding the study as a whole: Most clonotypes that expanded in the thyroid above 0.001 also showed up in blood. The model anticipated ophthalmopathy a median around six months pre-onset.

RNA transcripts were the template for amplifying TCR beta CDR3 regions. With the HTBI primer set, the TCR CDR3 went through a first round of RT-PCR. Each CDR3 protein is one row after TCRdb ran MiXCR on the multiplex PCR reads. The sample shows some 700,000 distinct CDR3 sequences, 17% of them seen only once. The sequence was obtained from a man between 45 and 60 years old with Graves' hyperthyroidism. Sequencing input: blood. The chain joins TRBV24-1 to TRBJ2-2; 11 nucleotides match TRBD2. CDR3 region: CATSPLAGDGNTGELFF. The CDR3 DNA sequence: TGTGCCACCAGTCCACTAGCGGGAGATGGGAACACCGGGGAGCTGTTTTTT.